This T cell receptor beta chain originates from a study of blood T cell repertoires in COVID-19. The table came from immunoSEQ multiplex PCR; TCRdb's copy has only in-frame clones and leaves some out. The data show fewer than 700,000 clones, with around 90% seen just once and about 8% held by the top ten. The germline gives CDR1 MNHEY, CDR2 SVGAGI. The CDR3 length is 16 residues. Trimming cost V 4 bases and J 4 bases, with 17 bases left between them. The sequencing sample was made of peripheral blood. The receptor was isolated from a woman in her 50s with COVID-19, enrolled during active disease. The gene calls are TRBV6-5 and TRBJ2-1, with D maybe TRBD2 (7 bases). The CDR3 DNA follows: TGTGCCAGCAGTTTATCTCGGGGGGCCCCTTACAATGAGCAGTTCTTC. Protein sequence: CASSLSRGAPYNEQFF.